This T cell receptor (beta chain) is drawn from a study of blood T cell repertoires in COVID-19. Study-level information: The samples span acute and convalescent COVID-19 from the United States, Italy and Spain. Sources were T cells, B-cell-depleted T cells, or PBMCs; the material itself was cDNA or gDNA.

This clone was picked up many times. The length of the CDR3 is 13 residues. Trimming shortened V by 5 bases and J by 6 bases, and 13 bases separated the two germline ends. CDR1 and CDR2 (germline): MDHEN, SYDVKM. Per the original methods: Nucleated cell counts were estimated from reference gene primer amplification. Produced via immunoSEQ multiplex PCR; TCRdb's table is partial and in-frame only. V, J and clone size are taken as reported in that table, and D and trimming were inferred from the DNA itself. The sample records 70,000 to 95,000 clones, almost 80% being singletons. The J gene is TRBJ1-2, the V gene TRBV28, with D tentatively TRBD1 (6 bases). The specimen sequenced was peripheral blood. This sequence originates from a human donor in a cohort sampled during active COVID-19. CDR3 nucleotide sequence: TGTGCCAGCAGTGCCTCGGGGGGCAATGGCTACACCTTC. This gives the protein CASSASGGNGYTF.